This entry describes one TCR beta chain. The data stem from a study of blood T cell repertoires in COVID-19. In the study overall: COVID-19 samples, acute and convalescent, were from the United States, Italy and Spain. T cells, B-cell-depleted T cells, or PBMCs provided the cDNA or gDNA that served as material.

In the original processing: The authors estimated nucleated cell counts from reference gene primer amplification. Clones were read by immunoSEQ multiplex PCR, and TCRdb kept only the in-frame ones, dropping some. V and J calls plus clone size are reproduced from that table; the DNA served to infer D and trimming. The table includes just over 200,000 clones, just over 85% detected once. Between the trimmed V and J ends, which lost 6 bases and 8 bases, there was a span of 6 bases. Germline loops: CDR1 MDHEN, CDR2 SYDVKM. This CDR3 region has 10 residues. The specimen sequenced was peripheral blood. The receptor was derived from a man of 80 years or more with acute or convalescent COVID-19. The rearrangement joins TRBV28 to TRBJ2-3; D ambiguous. DNA for the CDR3: TGTGCCAGCAGACGCGGTACGCAGTATTTT. Its translation: CASRRGTQYF.